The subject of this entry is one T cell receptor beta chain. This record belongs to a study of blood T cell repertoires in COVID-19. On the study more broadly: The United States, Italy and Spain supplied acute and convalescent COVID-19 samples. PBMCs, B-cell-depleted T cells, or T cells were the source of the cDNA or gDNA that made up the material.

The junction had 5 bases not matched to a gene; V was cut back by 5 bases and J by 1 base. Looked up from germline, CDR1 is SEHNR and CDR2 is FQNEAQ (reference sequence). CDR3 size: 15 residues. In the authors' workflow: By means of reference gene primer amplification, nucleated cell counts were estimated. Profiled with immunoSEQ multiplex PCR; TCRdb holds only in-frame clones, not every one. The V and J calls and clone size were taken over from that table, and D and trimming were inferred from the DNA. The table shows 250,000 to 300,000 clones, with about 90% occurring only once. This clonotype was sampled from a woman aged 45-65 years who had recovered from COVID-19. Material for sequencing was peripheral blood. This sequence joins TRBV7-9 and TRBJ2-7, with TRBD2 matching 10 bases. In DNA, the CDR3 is TGTGCCAGCAGCCAACTGGGACTAGCGTCCTACGAGCAGTACTTC. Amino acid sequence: CASSQLGLASYEQYF.